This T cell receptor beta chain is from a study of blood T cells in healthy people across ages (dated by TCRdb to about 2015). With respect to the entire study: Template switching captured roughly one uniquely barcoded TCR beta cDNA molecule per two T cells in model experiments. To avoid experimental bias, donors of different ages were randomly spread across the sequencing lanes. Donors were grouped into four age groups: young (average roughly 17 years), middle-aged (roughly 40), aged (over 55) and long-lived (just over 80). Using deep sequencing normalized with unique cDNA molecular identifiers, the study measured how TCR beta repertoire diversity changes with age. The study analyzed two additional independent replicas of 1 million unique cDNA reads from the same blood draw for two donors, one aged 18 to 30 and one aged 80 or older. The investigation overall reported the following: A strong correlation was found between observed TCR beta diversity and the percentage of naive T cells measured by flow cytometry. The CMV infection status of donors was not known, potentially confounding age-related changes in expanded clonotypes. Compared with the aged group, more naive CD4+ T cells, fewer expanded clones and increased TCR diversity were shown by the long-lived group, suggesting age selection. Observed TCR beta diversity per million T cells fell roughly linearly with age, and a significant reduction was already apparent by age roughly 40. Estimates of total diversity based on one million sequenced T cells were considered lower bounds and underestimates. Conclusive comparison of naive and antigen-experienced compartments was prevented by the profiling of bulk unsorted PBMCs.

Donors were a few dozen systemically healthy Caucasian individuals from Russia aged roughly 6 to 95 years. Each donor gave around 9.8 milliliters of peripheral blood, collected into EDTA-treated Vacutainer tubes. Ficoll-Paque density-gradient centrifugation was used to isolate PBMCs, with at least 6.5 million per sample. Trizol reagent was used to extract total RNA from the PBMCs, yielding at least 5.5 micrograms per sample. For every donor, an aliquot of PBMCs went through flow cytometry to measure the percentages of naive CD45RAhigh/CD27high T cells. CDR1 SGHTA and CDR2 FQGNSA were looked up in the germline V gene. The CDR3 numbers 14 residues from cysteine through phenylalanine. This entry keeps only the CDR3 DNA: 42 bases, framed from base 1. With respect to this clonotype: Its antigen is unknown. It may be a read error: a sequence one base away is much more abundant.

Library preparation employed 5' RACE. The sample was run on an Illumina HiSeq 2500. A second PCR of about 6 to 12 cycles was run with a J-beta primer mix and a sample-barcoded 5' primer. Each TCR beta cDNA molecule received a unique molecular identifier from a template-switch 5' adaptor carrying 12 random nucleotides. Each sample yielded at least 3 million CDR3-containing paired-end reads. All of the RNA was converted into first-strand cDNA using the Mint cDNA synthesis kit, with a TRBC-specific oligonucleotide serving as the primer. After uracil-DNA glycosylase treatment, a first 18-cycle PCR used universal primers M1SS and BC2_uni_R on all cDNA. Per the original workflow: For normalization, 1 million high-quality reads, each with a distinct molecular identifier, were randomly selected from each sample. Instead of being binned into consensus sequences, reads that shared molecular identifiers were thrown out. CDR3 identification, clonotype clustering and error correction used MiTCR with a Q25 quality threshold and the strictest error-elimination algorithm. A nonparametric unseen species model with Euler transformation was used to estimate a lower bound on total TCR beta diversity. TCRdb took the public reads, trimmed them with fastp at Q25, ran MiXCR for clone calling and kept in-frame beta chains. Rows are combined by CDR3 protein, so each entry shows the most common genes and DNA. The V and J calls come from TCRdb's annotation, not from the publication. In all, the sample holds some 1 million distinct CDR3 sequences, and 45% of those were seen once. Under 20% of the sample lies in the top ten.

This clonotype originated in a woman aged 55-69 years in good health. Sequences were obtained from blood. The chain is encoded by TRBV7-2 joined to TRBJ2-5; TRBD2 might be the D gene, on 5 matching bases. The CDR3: CASSLVGNGETRYF. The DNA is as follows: TGTGCCAGCAGCTTAGTCGGGAATGGGGAGACCCGGTACTTC.